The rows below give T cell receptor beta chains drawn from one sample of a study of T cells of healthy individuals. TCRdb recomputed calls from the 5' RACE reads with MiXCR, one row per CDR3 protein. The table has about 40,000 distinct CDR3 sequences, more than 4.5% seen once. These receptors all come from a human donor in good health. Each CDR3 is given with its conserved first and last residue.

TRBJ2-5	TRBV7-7	CASSSTGGQETQYF
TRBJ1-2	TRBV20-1	CSARRGFDGYTF
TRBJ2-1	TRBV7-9	CASSLEAWDNEQFF
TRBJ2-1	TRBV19	CASSTGGLAGASYNEQFF
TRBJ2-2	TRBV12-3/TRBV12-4	CASSANTGELFF
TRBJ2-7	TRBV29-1	CSVASGGVGEQYF
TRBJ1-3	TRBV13	CASSLGHRNTIYF
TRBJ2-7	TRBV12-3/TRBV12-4	CASSLGINSYEQYF
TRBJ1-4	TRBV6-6	CASSYIRGSGEKLFF
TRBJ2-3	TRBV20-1	CSALLALSTDTQYF
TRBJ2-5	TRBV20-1	CSAAPRETQYF
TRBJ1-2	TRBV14	CASSQSRDYGYTF
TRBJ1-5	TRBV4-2	CASSQNRGNQPQHF
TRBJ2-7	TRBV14	CASSRGGTGNYEQYF
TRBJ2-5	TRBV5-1	CASSLPDSATTQYF
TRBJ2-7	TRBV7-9	CASSRDRGYEQYF
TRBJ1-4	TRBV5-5	CASSLEWANEKLFF
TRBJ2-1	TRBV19	CASSFGPGQGEQFF
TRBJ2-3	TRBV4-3	CASSVGLAGVPDTQYF
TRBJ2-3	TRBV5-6	CASSSSTDTQYF
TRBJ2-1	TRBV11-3	CASSKDSYEQFF
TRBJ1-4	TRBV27	CASSIAGANEELFF
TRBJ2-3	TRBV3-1	CASSLADNTQYF
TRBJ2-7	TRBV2	CASSERGLLSYEQYF
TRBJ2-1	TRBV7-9	CASSGTRAAYNEQFF
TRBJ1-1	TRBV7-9	CASSLAGSTINTEAFF
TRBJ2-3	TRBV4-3	CASSQETRTAIDTQYF
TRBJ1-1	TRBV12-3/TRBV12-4	CASSREPAGGGMKAFF
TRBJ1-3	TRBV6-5	CASSYSTGNTIYF
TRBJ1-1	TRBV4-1	CASRGELGRAEAFF
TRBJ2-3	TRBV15	CATSRGTDFTTDTQYF
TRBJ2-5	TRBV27	CASGSLGLEHQETQYF
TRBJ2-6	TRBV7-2	CASSSDRGRGANVLTF
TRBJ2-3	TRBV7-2	CASSLLPLAGARTDTQYF
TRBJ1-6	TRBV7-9	CASSLDKDYNSPLHF
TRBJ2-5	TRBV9	CASSVDVEETQYF
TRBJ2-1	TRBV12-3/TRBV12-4	CASSRGTSDGEQFF
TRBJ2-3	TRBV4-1	CASSPGTGADTQYF